The 7 T cell receptor beta chains presented below share a single source sample, sequenced in a study of T cells in Graves' hyperthyroidism and ophthalmopathy. What was amplified from RNA transcripts were TCR beta CDR3 regions. The HTBI primer set was used in a first-round RT-PCR of the TCR CDR3. One entry per CDR3 protein, called by TCRdb with MiXCR from the multiplex PCR reads. In the table there are some 370,000 distinct CDR3 sequences, about 14% of which are singletons. The sequencing sample was made of blood. The receptors were gathered from a man in his fifties with Graves' ophthalmopathy.

The table lists this clonotype with many counts. This chain joins TRBV28 and TRBJ1-4; a possible D gene is TRBD1 (6 bases). Trimming cost V 2 bases and J 5 bases, with 12 bases left between them. There are 15 residues in the CDR3. Germline V gives CDR1 MDHEN, CDR2 SYDVKM. Here the CDR3 reads CASSLLGQLNEKLFF. CDR3 in DNA: TGTGCCAGCAGTTTACTCGGACAGCTCAATGAAAAACTGTTTTTT.

This clonotype was detected many times. V usage is TRBV14 and J usage is TRBJ1-2; TRBD1 agrees at 8 bases. Germline loops: CDR1 SGHDN, CDR2 FVKESK. V lost 3 bases and J lost 8; bases outside the gene matches: 11. CDR3 length: 15 residues. The CDR3 DNA is TGTGCCAGCAGCCAGCCAGGACAGGGTGTAAGGGGCTACACCTTC. This sequence encodes CASSQPGQGVRGYTF.

This clonotype was detected ten times or more. The CDR3 region is CASSGGLPRTDTQYF. For the CDR3, the DNA is TGTGCCAGCAGTGGTGGTCTTCCCCGCACAGATACGCAGTATTTT. This chain uses TRBV2 with TRBJ2-3; no reliable D call. This CDR3 spans 15 amino acids. Germline V gives CDR1 SNHLY, CDR2 FYNNEI. Between the trimmed V and J ends, which lost 4 bases and 1 base, there was a span of 12 bases.

This clonotype turned up a few times. The rearrangement joins TRBV29-1 to TRBJ2-7, with a possible D match to TRBD2 (5 bases). The CDR3 runs 12 residues. V was shortened by 3 bases and J by 5 bases, with 11 bases between the two germline ends. Germline assignment: CDR1 SQVTM and CDR2 ANQGSEA. The CDR3 region has the DNA TGCAGCGTTGATGTGGCTAGCAACGAGCAGTACTTC. Amino acid sequence: CSVDVASNEQYF.

This clonotype was seen a single time. At one end, the junction sequence differs from germline, possibly due to a read error. The chain recombines TRBV28 with TRBJ1-6, with unresolved D. Germline assignment: CDR1 MDHEN and CDR2 SYDVKM. The CDR3 covers 18 residues. The CDR3 loop is CTSSQKTPKSSYNSPLHF. The CDR3 DNA reads as TGTACCAGCAGTCAAAAGACTCCTAAGAGCTCCTATAATTCACCCCTCCACTTT. The full variable domain, its missing parts supplied by reference TRBV28 and TRBJ1-6, is DVKVTQSSRYLVKRTGEKVFLECVQDMDHENMFWYRQDPGLGLRLIYFSYDVKMKEKGDIPEGYSVSREKKERFSLILESASTNQTSMYLCTSSQKTPKSSYNSPLHFGNGTRLTVT.

This clonotype was found a few times. V usage is TRBV5-1 and J usage is TRBJ2-6; D not resolved. This CDR3 contains 14 residues. Germline assignment: CDR1 SGHRS and CDR2 YFSETQ. Trimming pared 4 bases from V and 1 base from J, leaving 6 bases between. The CDR3 region is CASSPFSGANVLTF. The DNA for the CDR3 is TGCGCCAGCAGCCCCTTTTCTGGGGCCAACGTCCTGACTTTC.

Ten or more counts support this clonotype. The chain uses TRBV2 and TRBJ2-7; 7 nucleotides match TRBD1. With V trimmed by 10 bases and J by 7 bases, 13 bases remained unmatched. CDR1 SNHLY and CDR2 FYNNEI come from the germline V gene. The CDR3 is 13 residues long. DNA for the CDR3: TGTGCCACCAGGCACAGGGGACCTCATGAGCAGTACTTC. Translation gives CATRHRGPHEQYF.